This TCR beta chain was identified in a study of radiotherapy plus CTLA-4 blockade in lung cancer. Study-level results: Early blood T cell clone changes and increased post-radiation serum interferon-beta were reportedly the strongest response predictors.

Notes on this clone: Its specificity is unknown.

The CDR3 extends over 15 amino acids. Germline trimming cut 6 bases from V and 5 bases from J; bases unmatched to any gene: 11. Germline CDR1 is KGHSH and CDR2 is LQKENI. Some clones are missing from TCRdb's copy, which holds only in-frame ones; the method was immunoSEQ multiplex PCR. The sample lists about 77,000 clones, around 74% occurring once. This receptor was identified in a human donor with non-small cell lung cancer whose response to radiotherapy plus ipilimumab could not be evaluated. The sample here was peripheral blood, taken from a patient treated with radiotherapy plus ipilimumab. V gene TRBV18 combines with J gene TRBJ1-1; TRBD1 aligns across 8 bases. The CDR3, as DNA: TGTGCCAGCTCCTCGGGGCAGGGGGCTGGAACTGAAGCTTTCTTT. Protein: CASSSGQGAGTEAFF.